The source of this T cell receptor (beta chain) is a study of a mutant IDH1 vaccine in newly diagnosed glioma. Study as a whole: Initiation of the vaccine course occurred 4-6 weeks after radiotherapy alone, or alongside temozolomide cycles.

Produced via immunoSEQ multiplex PCR; TCRdb's table is partial and in-frame only. The sample lists about 56,000 clones, about 90% occurring once. The time point was: week 35, safety follow-up. Mutant IDH1 20-mer peptide, at 300 ug, made up each vaccine dose, with topical imiquimod. The CDR3 has 14 amino acids. Trimming cost V 7 bases and J 3 bases; bases outside gene matches: 7. Germline values: CDR1 SQVTM, CDR2 ANQGSEA. In the case of this clone: What it binds is not known.

The source material was PBMCs, sampled from a glioma patient whose treatment included an IDH1 peptide vaccine. This clonotype originated in a man aged 40-55 years with glioma. This rearrangement joins TRBV29-1 to TRBJ2-3; 10 bases fit TRBD2. As DNA, the CDR3 is TGCAGCGGCGTTGGACTAGCGGAGACAGATACGCAGTATTTT. Translation gives CSGVGLAETDTQYF.